The sequence of this T cell receptor (beta chain) was determined in a study of T cells in Graves' hyperthyroidism and ophthalmopathy. What was amplified from RNA transcripts were TCR beta CDR3 regions. The HTBI primer set drove a first-round RT-PCR of the TCR CDR3. TCRdb recomputed calls from the multiplex PCR reads with MiXCR, one row per CDR3 protein. The sample consists of about 340,000 distinct CDR3 sequences, 15% to 20% of them appearing once. Criteria for exclusion of patients were uncontrolled infection, other autoimmune disease, pregnancy or lactation. This clonotype occurred once. This CDR3 comprises 18 residues. Germline V gene lookup returns CDR1 MNHNS and CDR2 SASEGT. Trimming stripped 4 bases from V and 3 bases from J, with 24 bases between.

The source is a woman in her fifties or sixties with Graves' hyperthyroidism. V gene TRBV6-1 combines with J gene TRBJ1-2; D perhaps matches TRBD1 (5 bases). The sample comprised blood. CDR3 nucleotides: TGTGCCAGCAGTGTTCGCAGGGTGAGGCATCAGAGAGACTATGGCTACACCTTC. This codes for CASSVRRVRHQRDYGYTF.